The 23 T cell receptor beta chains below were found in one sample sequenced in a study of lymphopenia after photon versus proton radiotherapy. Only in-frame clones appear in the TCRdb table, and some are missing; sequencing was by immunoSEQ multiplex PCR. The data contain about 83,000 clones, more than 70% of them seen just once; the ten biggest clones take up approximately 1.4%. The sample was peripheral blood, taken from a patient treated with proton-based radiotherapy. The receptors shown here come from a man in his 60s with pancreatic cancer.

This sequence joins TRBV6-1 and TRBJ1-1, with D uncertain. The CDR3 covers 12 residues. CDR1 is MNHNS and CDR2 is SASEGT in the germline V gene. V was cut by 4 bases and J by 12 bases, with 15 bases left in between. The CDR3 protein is CASSVWQGLTFF. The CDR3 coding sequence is TGTGCCAGCAGTGTTTGGCAAGGGCTAACTTTCTTT.

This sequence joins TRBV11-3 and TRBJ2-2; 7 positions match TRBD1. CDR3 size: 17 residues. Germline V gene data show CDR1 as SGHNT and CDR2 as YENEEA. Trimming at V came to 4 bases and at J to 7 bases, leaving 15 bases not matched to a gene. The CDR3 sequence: CASSSSQGEGGSGELFF. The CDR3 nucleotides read TGTGCCAGCAGCTCCAGCCAGGGGGAAGGGGGTAGCGGGGAGCTGTTTTTT.

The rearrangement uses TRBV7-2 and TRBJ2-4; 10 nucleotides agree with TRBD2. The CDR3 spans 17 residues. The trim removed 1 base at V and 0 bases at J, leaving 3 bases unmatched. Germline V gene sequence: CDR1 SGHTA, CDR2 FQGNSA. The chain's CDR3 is CASSLVGTSVAKNIQYF. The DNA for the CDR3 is TGTGCCAGCAGCTTAGTAGGGACTAGCGTAGCCAAAAACATTCAGTACTTC.

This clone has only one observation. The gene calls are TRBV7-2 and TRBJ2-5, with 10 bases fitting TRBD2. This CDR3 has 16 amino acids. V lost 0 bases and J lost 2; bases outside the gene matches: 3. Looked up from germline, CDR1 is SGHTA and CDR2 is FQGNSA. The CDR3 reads CASSLAGTSVQETQYF. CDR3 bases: TGTGCCAGCAGCTTAGCAGGGACTAGCGTTCAAGAGACCCAGTACTTC.

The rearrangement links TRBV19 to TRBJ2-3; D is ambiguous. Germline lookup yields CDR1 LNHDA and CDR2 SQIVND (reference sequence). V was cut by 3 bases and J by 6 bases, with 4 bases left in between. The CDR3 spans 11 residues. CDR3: CASSMLDTQYF. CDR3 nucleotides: TGTGCCAGTAGTATGCTGGATACGCAGTATTTT.

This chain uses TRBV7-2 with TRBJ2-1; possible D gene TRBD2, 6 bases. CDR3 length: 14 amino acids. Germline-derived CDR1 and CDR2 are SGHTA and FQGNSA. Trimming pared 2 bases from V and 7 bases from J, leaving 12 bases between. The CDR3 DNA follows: TGTGCCAGCAGCTTACGCCCGGGGGTGAATGAGCAGTTCTTC. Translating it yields CASSLRPGVNEQFF.

In DNA form, the CDR3 reads TGTGCCAGCAGCGAGTACAGTAGCAATCAGCCCCAGCATTTT. It encodes CASSEYSSNQPQHF. J is TRBJ1-5 and V is TRBV9; D gene ambiguous. This CDR3 has 14 amino acids. Germline V gene sequence: CDR1 SGDLS, CDR2 YYNGEE. Trimming took off 3 bases at V and 0 bases at J, with 7 bases between the two ends.

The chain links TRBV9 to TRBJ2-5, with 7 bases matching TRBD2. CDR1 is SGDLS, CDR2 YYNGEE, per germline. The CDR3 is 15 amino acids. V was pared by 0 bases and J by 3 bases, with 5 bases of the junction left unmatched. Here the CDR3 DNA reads TGTGCCAGCAGCGTAGCCGGGGGGAAGGAAGAGACCCAGTACTTC. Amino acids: CASSVAGGKEETQYF.

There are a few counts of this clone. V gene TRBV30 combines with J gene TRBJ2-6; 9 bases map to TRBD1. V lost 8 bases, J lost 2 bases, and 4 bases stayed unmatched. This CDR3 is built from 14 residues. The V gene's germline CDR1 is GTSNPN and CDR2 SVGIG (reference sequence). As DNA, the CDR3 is TGTGCCGGGCGACAGGGGGCTGGGGCCAACGTCCTGACTTTC. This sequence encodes CAGRQGAGANVLTF.

The CDR3 DNA reads as TGTGCCAGCAGCTTACCAAGCTTGTATGGCTACACCTTC. Its translation: CASSLPSLYGYTF. This sequence joins TRBV7-2 and TRBJ1-2, with D unclear. There are 13 residues in the CDR3. Trimming pared 2 bases from V and 5 bases from J, leaving 9 bases between. CDR1 SGHTA and CDR2 FQGNSA come from the germline V gene.

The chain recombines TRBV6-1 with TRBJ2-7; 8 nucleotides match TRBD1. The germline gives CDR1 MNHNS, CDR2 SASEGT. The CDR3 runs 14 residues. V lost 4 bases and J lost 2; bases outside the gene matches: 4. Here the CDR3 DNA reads TGTGCCAGCAGTGGTGGACAGGGCCCCTACGAGCAGTACTTC. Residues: CASSGGQGPYEQYF.

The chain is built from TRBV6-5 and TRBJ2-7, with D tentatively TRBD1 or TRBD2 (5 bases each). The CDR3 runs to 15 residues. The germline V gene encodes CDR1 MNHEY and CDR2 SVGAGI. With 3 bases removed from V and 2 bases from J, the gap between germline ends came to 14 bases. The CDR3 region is CASSYSGTGPYEQYF. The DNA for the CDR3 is TGTGCCAGCAGTTATAGTGGGACCGGTCCCTACGAGCAGTACTTC.

The CDR3 reads CASSYSPGQETQYF. As DNA, the CDR3 is TGTGCCAGCAGTTACTCACCCGGACAAGAGACCCAGTACTTC. The chain uses TRBV6-5 and TRBJ2-5, with no clear D. CDR1 MNHEY and CDR2 SVGAGI come from the germline V gene. The germline V and J ends were trimmed by 0 bases and 2 bases, with 7 bases remaining between them. The CDR3 totals 14 residues.

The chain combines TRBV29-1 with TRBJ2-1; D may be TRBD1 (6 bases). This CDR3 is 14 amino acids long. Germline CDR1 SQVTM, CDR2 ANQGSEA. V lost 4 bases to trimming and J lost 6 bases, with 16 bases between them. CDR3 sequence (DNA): TGCAGCGTTGCAGGACAGAGATTTGGCAATGAGCAGTTCTTC. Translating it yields CSVAGQRFGNEQFF.

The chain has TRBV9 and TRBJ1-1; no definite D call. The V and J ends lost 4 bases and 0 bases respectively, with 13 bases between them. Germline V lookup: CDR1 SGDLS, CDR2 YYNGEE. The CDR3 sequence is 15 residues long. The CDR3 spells CASSSQELLNTEAFF. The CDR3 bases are TGTGCCAGCAGCTCTCAGGAGTTACTGAACACTGAAGCTTTCTTT.

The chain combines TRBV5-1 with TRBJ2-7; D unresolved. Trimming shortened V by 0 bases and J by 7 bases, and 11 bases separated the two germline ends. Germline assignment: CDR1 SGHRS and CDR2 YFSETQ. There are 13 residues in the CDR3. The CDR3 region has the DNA TGCGCCAGCAGCTTGGCCTTGACAAATGAGCAGTACTTC. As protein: CASSLALTNEQYF.

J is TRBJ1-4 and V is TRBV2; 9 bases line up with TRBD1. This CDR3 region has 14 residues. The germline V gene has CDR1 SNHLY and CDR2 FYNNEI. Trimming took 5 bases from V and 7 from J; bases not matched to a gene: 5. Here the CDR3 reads CASSSDRGSEKLFF. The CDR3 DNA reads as TGTGCCAGCAGTTCTGACAGGGGGTCTGAAAAACTGTTTTTT.

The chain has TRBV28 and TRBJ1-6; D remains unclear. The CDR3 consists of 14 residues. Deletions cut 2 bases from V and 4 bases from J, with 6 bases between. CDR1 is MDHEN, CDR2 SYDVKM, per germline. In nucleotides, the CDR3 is TGTGCCAGCAGTTTAGGGAGGTATAATTCACCCCTCCACTTT. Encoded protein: CASSLGRYNSPLHF. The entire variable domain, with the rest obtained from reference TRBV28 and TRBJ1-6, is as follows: DVKVTQSSRYLVKRTGEKVFLECVQDMDHENMFWYRQDPGLGLRLIYFSYDVKMKEKGDIPEGYSVSREKKERFSLILESASTNQTSMYLCASSLGRYNSPLHFGNGTRLTVT.

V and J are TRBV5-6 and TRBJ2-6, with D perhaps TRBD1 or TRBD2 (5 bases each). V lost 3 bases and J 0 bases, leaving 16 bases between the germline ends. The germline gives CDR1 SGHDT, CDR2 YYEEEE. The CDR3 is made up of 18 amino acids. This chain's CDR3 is CASSSPGPALSGANVLTF. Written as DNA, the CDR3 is TGTGCCAGCAGCTCCCCGGGACCGGCCCTCTCTGGGGCCAACGTCCTGACTTTC.

The CDR3: CASSQDRWTGAGANVLTF. CDR3 coding DNA: TGCGCCAGCAGCCAAGATCGTTGGACAGGGGCTGGGGCCAACGTCCTGACTTTC. The genes are TRBV4-3 and TRBJ2-6; 9 bases align to TRBD1. V lost 0 bases to trimming and J lost 2 bases; unmatched junction nucleotides: 5. The CDR3 totals 18 residues. Germline-derived CDR1 and CDR2 are LGHNA and YSLEER.

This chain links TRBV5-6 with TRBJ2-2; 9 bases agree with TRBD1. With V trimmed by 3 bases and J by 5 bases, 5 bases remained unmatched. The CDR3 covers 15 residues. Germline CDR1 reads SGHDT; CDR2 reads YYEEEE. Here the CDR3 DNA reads TGTGCCAGCAGCTGGCCGGGACAGGGTACCGGGGAGCTGTTTTTT. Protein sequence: CASSWPGQGTGELFF.

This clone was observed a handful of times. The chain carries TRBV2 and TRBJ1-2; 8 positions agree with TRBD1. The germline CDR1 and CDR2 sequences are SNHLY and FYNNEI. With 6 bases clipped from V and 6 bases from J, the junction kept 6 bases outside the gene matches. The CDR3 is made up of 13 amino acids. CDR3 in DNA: TGTGCCAGCAGAGCGGACAGGGATCATGGCTACACCTTC. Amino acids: CASRADRDHGYTF.

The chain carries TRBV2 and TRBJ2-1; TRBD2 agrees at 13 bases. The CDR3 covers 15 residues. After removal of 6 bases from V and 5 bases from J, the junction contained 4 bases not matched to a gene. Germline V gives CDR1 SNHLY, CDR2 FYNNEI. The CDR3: CASRWTSGSNNEQFF. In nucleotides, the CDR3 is TGTGCCAGCAGATGGACTAGCGGGAGTAACAATGAGCAGTTCTTC.